Below are 16 T cell receptor beta chains sequenced from a single sample in a study of Ad26.COV2.S vaccination and SARS-CoV-2 variants. Using immunoSEQ multiplex PCR, the repertoire was profiled, and TCRdb retains in-frame clones only, with some absent. The sample shows about 350,000 clones, 92% of them seen only once. Sequencing was performed on peripheral blood, taken after recovery from COVID-19. The receptor set was obtained from a human donor who had recovered from COVID-19.

The V call is TRBV7-2, the J call TRBJ2-2, with 10 positions matching TRBD1. V shed 5 bases and J 4 bases; nucleotides not matched to a gene: 4. The CDR3 spans 15 residues. CDR1 SGHTA and CDR2 FQGNSA come from the germline V gene. The CDR3 reads CASSLDRGATGELFF. In DNA form, the CDR3 reads TGTGCCAGCAGCCTGGACAGGGGGGCCACCGGGGAGCTGTTTTTT.

A note on this clone: The same CDR3 is also encoded by other DNA sequences in this sample. The gene calls are TRBV9 and TRBJ2-2; D possibly corresponds to TRBD2 (6 bases). The CDR3 consists of 14 residues. The V gene's germline CDR1 is SGDLS and CDR2 YYNGEE. V lost 2 bases and J 1 base, leaving 6 bases between the germline ends. CDR3 loop: CASSVEGNTGELFF. For the CDR3, the DNA is TGTGCCAGCAGCGTGGAGGGGAACACCGGGGAGCTGTTTTTT.

The chain is built from TRBV7-9 and TRBJ1-2, with D uncertain. The CDR3 loop spans 14 amino acids. Per the germline V gene, CDR1 is SEHNR and CDR2 is FQNEAQ (reference sequence). V gave up 1 base and J gave up 0 bases, with 6 bases separating them. CDR3 in DNA: TGTGCCAGCAGCTTAGGGGGTTCTAACTATGGCTACACCTTC. Protein sequence: CASSLGGSNYGYTF. The whole variable domain, filled in from reference TRBV7-9 and TRBJ1-2, reads DTGVSQNPRHKITKRGQNVTFRCDPISEHNRLYWYRQTLGQGPEFLTYFQNEAQLEKSRLLSDRFSAERPKGSFSTLEIQRTEQGDSAMYLCASSLGGSNYGYTFGSGTRLTVV.

The chain has TRBV6-1 and TRBJ1-2; 11 positions match TRBD1. The V gene end was trimmed by 1 base and the J gene end by 8 bases; junction bases not matched to a gene: 6. Germline V gene sequence: CDR1 MNHNS, CDR2 SASEGT. This CDR3 has 15 amino acids. CDR3 in DNA: TGTGCCAGCAGTGAAGGGACAGGGGGCTTGGGGGGCTACACCTTC. Its protein is CASSEGTGGLGGYTF.

The chain has TRBV6-5 and TRBJ2-7; 9 bases are a match to TRBD1. The CDR3 length is 14 residues. In germline, CDR1 is MNHEY, CDR2 SVGAGI. The J segment lost 7 bases and the V segment lost 6 bases, leaving 10 bases of the junction unmatched. Written as DNA, the CDR3 is TGTGCCAGCAGACCGGGACAGGGAACTTTTGAGCAGTACTTC. Protein product: CASRPGQGTFEQYF.

J is TRBJ2-3 and V is TRBV5-6, with D possibly being TRBD1 (6 bases). The CDR3 contains 17 residues. The V end lost 0 bases, the J end lost 3 bases, and 17 bases lay between the germline ends. The germline gives CDR1 SGHDT, CDR2 YYEEEE. For the CDR3, the DNA is TGTGCCAGCAGCTTGGAGGGGAACAGGGTGTGGACAGATACGCAGTATTTT. It yields the protein CASSLEGNRVWTDTQYF.

The chain is built from TRBV6-5 and TRBJ2-7; a weak D match, TRBD2 (7 bases). Germline CDR1 MNHEY, CDR2 SVGAGI. CDR3 length: 16 residues. With 0 bases removed from V and 2 bases from J, the gap between germline ends came to 14 bases. Here the CDR3 DNA reads TGTGCCAGCAGTTACTCGGGGGGGGCGGGTCCCTACGAGCAGTACTTC. It translates to CASSYSGGAGPYEQYF.

The chain joins TRBV6-2 or TRBV6-3 to TRBJ2-5; D remains ambiguous. Trimming shortened V by 3 bases and J by 2 bases, and 4 bases separated the two germline ends. The CDR3 length is 12 residues. CDR1 and CDR2 (germline): MNHEY, SVGEGT. This CDR3 is CASSYPQETQYF. CDR3 in DNA: TGTGCCAGCAGTTATCCTCAAGAGACCCAGTACTTC.

The chain links TRBV6-2 or TRBV6-3 to TRBJ1-2; TRBD1 aligns across 7 bases. Germline CDR1 and CDR2: MNHEY and SVGEGT. The CDR3 covers 15 residues. The J segment lost 9 bases and the V segment lost 5 bases, leaving 15 bases of the junction unmatched. CDR3 DNA sequence: TGTGCCAGCAGTATAGGGACAGCCGGTGCTAAACGCTACACCTTC. Translation: CASSIGTAGAKRYTF.

This clone was seen a single time. A read error may account for a junction end that differs from germline. The chain combines TRBV9 with TRBJ1-5, with D perhaps TRBD1 (6 bases). Looked up from germline, CDR1 is SGDLS and CDR2 is YYNGEE. The CDR3 spans 10 residues. DNA of the CDR3: TGTGCCAGCAGCGCCACAGGGAGGGATTTT. It yields the protein CASSATGRDF.

This chain uses TRBV18 with TRBJ2-4; D perhaps matches TRBD1 (6 bases). The germline V gene has CDR1 KGHSH and CDR2 LQKENI. The V end lost 1 base, the J end lost 0 bases, and 10 bases lay between the germline ends. The CDR3 has 16 residues. CDR3: CASSPRTVTAKNIQYF. CDR3 sequence (DNA): TGTGCCAGCTCACCACGGACAGTGACAGCCAAAAACATTCAGTACTTC.

This clone occurred a few times. The chain combines TRBV19 with TRBJ1-5; no clear D. The V and J ends lost 3 bases and 0 bases respectively, with 6 bases between them. Germline V gene sequence: CDR1 LNHDA, CDR2 SQIVND (reference sequence). The CDR3 extends over 14 amino acids. The CDR3 sequence is CASSIDGSNQPQHF. CDR3 bases: TGTGCCAGTAGTATTGACGGTAGCAATCAGCCCCAGCATTTT.

The CDR3 here is CSVRGGHSYEQYF. The CDR3 nucleotides read TGCAGCGTTCGGGGGGGGCATTCCTACGAGCAGTACTTC. The genes are TRBV29-1 and TRBJ2-7; 8 nucleotides align to TRBD2. CDR3 size: 13 residues. The germline V gene encodes CDR1 SQVTM and CDR2 ANQGSEA. The V gene end was trimmed by 5 bases and the J gene end by 1 base; junction bases not matched to a gene: 4.

The chain joins TRBV7-9 to TRBJ2-1; possibly TRBD2 for D (5 bases). The V gene lost 4 bases and the J gene lost 7 bases, with 17 bases spanning the gap. Germline assignment: CDR1 SEHNR and CDR2 FQNEAQ (reference sequence). The CDR3 contains 15 residues. CDR3 region: CASSSGRGRDNEQFF. Here the CDR3 DNA reads TGTGCCAGCAGCTCCGGACGCGGTCGGGATAATGAGCAGTTCTTC.

This clone was detected a few times. The rearrangement uses TRBV4-1 and TRBJ1-1, with D tentatively TRBD1 (6 bases). The CDR3 is 15 amino acids. The ends were cut back, 11 bases at V and 0 bases at J, with 19 bases in the middle. Per the germline V gene, CDR1 is MGHRA and CDR2 is YSYEKL. CDR3 DNA sequence: TGCGCCTCCCCCAACAGGGAGGGCTTGAACACTGAAGCTTTCTTT. Amino acid sequence: CASPNREGLNTEAFF.

The J gene is TRBJ2-1, the V gene TRBV11-2; TRBD2 matches 9 bases. This CDR3 spans 19 amino acids. The junction had 15 bases not matched to a gene; V was cut back by 4 bases and J by 2 bases. Germline CDR1 SGHAT, CDR2 FQNNGV. CDR3 nucleotide sequence: TGTGCCAGCAGCTCAAACTTGGGGGGAGCGGGGGGACCCTACAATGAGCAGTTCTTC. Amino acid sequence: CASSSNLGGAGGPYNEQFF.